These 5 T cell receptor beta chains came from one sample sequenced in a study of shared clonotypes between healthy human individuals. Profiled with immunoSEQ multiplex PCR; TCRdb holds only in-frame clones, not every one. The data hold about 800,000 clones, with just over 95% observed a single time. Positively selected for CCR7, the CD45RO-negative cells used as naive CD8 cells excluded terminally differentiated effector memory CD45RA+ cells. The sample was naive CD8+ T cells sorted from blood. These receptors were collected from a man aged 25 to 45 in good health.

Details on this clone: Other nucleotide sequences in the sample specify the same CDR3. V and J are TRBV5-1 and TRBJ2-7, with 7 bases that match TRBD1. From germline, CDR1 is SGHRS and CDR2 YFSETQ. This CDR3 comprises 13 residues. V dropped 2 bases and J dropped 2; count of bases not matched to a gene: 1. The CDR3 is CASSFGQAYEQYF. The DNA of the CDR3 is TGCGCCAGCAGCTTTGGACAGGCCTACGAGCAGTACTTC.

The V and J genes are TRBV6-1 and TRBJ2-2; tentatively, D is TRBD1 or TRBD2 (6 bases each). Looked up from germline, CDR1 is MNHNS and CDR2 is SASEGT. With 2 bases removed from V and 4 bases from J, the gap between germline ends came to 11 bases. The CDR3 is made up of 15 amino acids. The DNA of the CDR3 is TGTGCCAGCAGTGAAAGGAGGGGGGTCACCGGGGAGCTGTTTTTT. This sequence encodes CASSERRGVTGELFF.

The rearrangement uses TRBV7-9 and TRBJ2-7; no clear D. The CDR3 has 11 residues. Germline lookup yields CDR1 SEHNR and CDR2 FQNEAQ (reference sequence). Trimming removed 2 bases from V and 6 bases from J, with 5 bases in between. The CDR3 DNA reads TGTGCCAGCAGCTTAACGGTCGAGCAGTACTTC. Protein: CASSLTVEQYF. Full variable domain (remainder filled in from reference TRBV7-9 and TRBJ2-7): DTGVSQNPRHKITKRGQNVTFRCDPISEHNRLYWYRQTLGQGPEFLTYFQNEAQLEKSRLLSDRFSAERPKGSFSTLEIQRTEQGDSAMYLCASSLTVEQYFGPGTRLTVT.

The rearrangement joins TRBV28 to TRBJ2-1; 8 bases fit TRBD2. The CDR3 spans 16 residues. J gave up 7 bases and V 3 bases, and 11 bases lay outside the gene matches. Germline CDR1 is MDHEN and CDR2 is SYDVKM. CDR3 residues: CASSLVPAGVGNEQFF. For the CDR3, the DNA is TGTGCCAGCAGTTTGGTCCCAGCGGGAGTCGGGAATGAGCAGTTCTTC.

This chain uses TRBV28 with TRBJ2-5; 9 nucleotides agree with TRBD1. The germline V gene encodes CDR1 MDHEN and CDR2 SYDVKM. This CDR3 comprises 15 residues. The ends lost 6 bases at V and 5 bases at J; junction bases unmatched: 10. The DNA for the CDR3 is TGTGCCAGCAGAAAACCGGGACAGGGAATCGAGACCCAGTACTTC. Its protein is CASRKPGQGIETQYF.